This TCR beta chain was sequenced during a study of blood T cell repertoires in COVID-19. Study-level background: Sites in the United States, Italy and Spain provided acute and convalescent COVID-19 samples. T cells, B-cell-depleted T cells, or PBMCs provided the cDNA or gDNA that served as material.

In the study's own analysis: By means of reference gene primer amplification, nucleated cell counts were estimated. Repertoires were generated with immunoSEQ multiplex PCR, while TCRdb's copy carries only in-frame clones and drops some. The V and J calls and the clone size are those of that table, but D and trimming were determined from the DNA. Of some 150,000 clones in the sample, 86% are singletons; the top ten hold 5.5% to 8.5%. The V gene's germline CDR1 is LGHDT and CDR2 YNNKEL (reference sequence). The germline V and J ends were trimmed by 6 bases and 0 bases, with 17 bases remaining between them. This CDR3 comprises 16 residues.

The rearrangement joins TRBV3-1 (or the pseudogene TRBV3-2) to TRBJ1-1; perhaps TRBD1 as D (6 bases). The source material was peripheral blood. The TCR originated in an elderly woman in a cohort sampled during active or convalescent COVID-19. The CDR3 sequence: CASSCPGTPMNTEAFF. The CDR3 nucleotides read TGTGCCAGCAGTTGCCCCGGGACACCAATGAACACTGAAGCTTTCTTT.